Reported below is one T cell receptor (beta chain). The data were obtained in a study of OX40 agonist ivuxolimab in advanced cancers. Study-level information: Two patients with cutaneous melanoma and one with hepatocellular carcinoma, three in total, showed partial responses.

The table came from immunoSEQ multiplex PCR; TCRdb's copy has only in-frame clones and leaves some out. The table lists around 85,000 clones, 91% of them singletons. Germline V gives CDR1 MNHNS, CDR2 SASEGT. The CDR3 sequence is 14 residues long. V lost 0 bases, J lost 7 bases, and 10 bases lay in between. This sequence joins TRBV6-1 and TRBJ1-5; D is uncertain. The source material was CD4+ or CD8+ T cells sorted from blood, sampled in a trial of the OX40 agonist ivuxolimab. This TCR came from an adult with an advanced solid tumor such as melanoma, head and neck, liver or kidney cancer. CDR3 residues: CASSEALGNQPQHF. CDR3 in DNA: TGTGCCAGCAGTGAAGCGCTTGGGAACCAGCCCCAGCATTTT.